This T cell receptor (beta chain) derives from a study of OX40 agonist ivuxolimab in advanced cancers. Overall study results and limits: On average, CD8+ T cells showed a greater number of expanded clones than CD4+.

About this clone itself: Its cognate antigen is unknown.

Clones were sequenced by immunoSEQ multiplex PCR, and TCRdb holds only the in-frame ones, with some missing. Among tens of thousands of clones listed, around 85% were seen once. This receptor was identified in an adult with an advanced solid tumor such as melanoma, head and neck, liver or kidney cancer. The sample consisted of CD4+ or CD8+ T cells sorted from blood, taken in a trial of the OX40 agonist ivuxolimab.

The CDR3 DNA is TGTGCCAGCAGCGTAGGGACAGGGAACACTGAAGCTTTCTTT. It encodes CASSVGTGNTEAFF. This chain links TRBV9 with TRBJ1-1, with 7 bases lining up with TRBD1. V trimming: 0 bases; J trimming: 1 base; junction bases outside the gene matches: 0. CDR3 size: 14 residues. The germline V gene encodes CDR1 SGDLS and CDR2 YYNGEE. The variable domain in full, completed from reference TRBV9 and TRBJ1-1, reads DSGVTQTPKHLITATGQRVTLRCSPRSGDLSVYWYQQSLDQGLQFLIQYYNGEERAKGNILERFSAQQFPDLHSELNLSSLELGDSALYFCASSVGTGNTEAFFGQGTRLTVV.